This entry lists 13 T cell receptor beta chains sequenced from one sample in a study of identical twins. From the 5' RACE reads, TCRdb called clonotypes with MiXCR, one entry per CDR3 protein. The table includes hundreds of thousands of distinct CDR3 sequences, 15% to 20% detected once. The sample was also linked to a second study, of T cells expressing NK-cell markers.

The sample taken for sequencing was PBMCs. The receptors were sampled from a woman in her late teens or twenties in good health.

In this sample, this clonotype turned up once. This chain uses TRBV7-2 with TRBJ1-2; tentatively, D is TRBD1 (6 bases). V was shortened by 5 bases and J by 0 bases, with 16 bases between the two germline ends. CDR1 and CDR2 from the germline V gene are SGHTA and FQGNSA. This CDR3 comprises 16 residues. In DNA form, the CDR3 reads TGTGCCAGCAGCGTCGACCGGGGGCAAACTAACTATGGCTACACCTTC. Amino acids: CASSVDRGQTNYGYTF.

The table lists this clonotype with many counts. The chain employs TRBV29-1 and TRBJ2-2; either TRBD1 or TRBD2 may fit D (5 bases each). The CDR3 has 13 residues. Germline CDR1 SQVTM, CDR2 ANQGSEA. Trimming took off 7 bases at V and 0 bases at J, with 9 bases between the two ends. CDR3 in amino acids: CSAGTANTGELFF. Here the CDR3 DNA reads TGCAGCGCCGGGACGGCGAACACCGGGGAGCTGTTTTTT.

This sequence joins TRBV20-1 and TRBJ2-7; 7 bases agree with TRBD1. This CDR3 is built from 14 residues. CDR1 is DFQATT, CDR2 SNEGSKA, per germline (reference sequence). After removal of 3 bases from V and 3 bases from J, the junction contained 8 bases not matched to a gene. CDR3 residues: CSASGTRDSYEQYF. CDR3 coding DNA: TGCAGTGCTAGTGGCACCCGGGACAGCTACGAGCAGTACTTC.

J is TRBJ2-7 and V is TRBV12-3 or TRBV12-4, with 10 bases matching TRBD2. This CDR3 comprises 15 residues. V was clipped by 5 bases and J by 2 bases; unmatched bases: 6. The CDR3, as DNA: TGTGCCAGCAGTCAAAGCGGGGGGGGAACCTACGAGCAGTACTTC. Translating gives CASSQSGGGTYEQYF.

This clonotype was recorded a few times. The chain couples TRBV12-3 or TRBV12-4 to TRBJ2-7; maybe TRBD1 (5 bases). V lost 3 bases, J lost 2 bases, and 11 bases lay in between. CDR3 length: 14 amino acids. The CDR3 DNA reads as TGTGCCAGCAGTTTTAGGGGCTCAACCTACGAGCAGTACTTC. Translation: CASSFRGSTYEQYF.

This clonotype was seen repeatedly, ten times or more. The gene calls are TRBV20-1 and TRBJ2-5; TRBD2 aligns across 7 bases. Germline V gives CDR1 DFQATT, CDR2 SNEGSKA (reference sequence). CDR3 length equals 13 residues. Trimming took 3 bases from V and 5 from J; bases not matched to a gene: 6. The CDR3 reads CSARSGAIETQYF. The CDR3 DNA reads as TGCAGTGCTAGGAGCGGGGCCATTGAGACCCAGTACTTC.

V and J are TRBV5-1 and TRBJ2-3; D remains ambiguous. Looked up from germline, CDR1 is SGHRS and CDR2 is YFSETQ. The ends were cut back, 0 bases at V and 1 base at J, with 12 bases in the middle. This CDR3 is built from 16 residues. CDR3 coding DNA: TGCGCCAGCAGCTTGGGTCTAATTCGCGGCACAGATACGCAGTATTTT. Translation gives CASSLGLIRGTDTQYF.

This clonotype was picked up a small number of times. J is TRBJ1-1 and V is TRBV29-1; 7 bases match TRBD1. V lost 4 bases to trimming and J lost 4 bases; unmatched junction nucleotides: 3. CDR1 is SQVTM and CDR2 is ANQGSEA in the germline V gene. The CDR3 contains 12 residues. Written as DNA, the CDR3 is TGCAGCGTTGTGGCAGGGGGCACTGAAGCTTTCTTT. Its translation is CSVVAGGTEAFF.

V gene TRBV5-1 combines with J gene TRBJ1-1; tentative D call: TRBD1 (5 bases). Trimming stripped 6 bases from V and 11 bases from J, with 14 bases between. The germline CDR1 and CDR2 sequences are SGHRS and YFSETQ. This CDR3 has 11 amino acids. CDR3 in amino acids: CASTLQGDAFF. In nucleotides, the CDR3 is TGCGCCAGCACACTTCAGGGAGACGCTTTCTTT.

J is TRBJ2-7 and V is TRBV7-2; 7 bases match TRBD2. Germline values: CDR1 SGHTA, CDR2 FQGNSA. J lost 4 bases, V lost 2 bases, and 2 bases had no gene match. CDR3 length equals 13 residues. CDR3 coding DNA: TGTGCCAGCAGCTTACCCGGGGGGTACGAGCAGTACTTC. This sequence encodes CASSLPGGYEQYF. Together with reference TRBV7-2 and TRBJ2-7, the CDR3 gives the full variable domain: GAGVSQSPSNKVTEKGKDVELRCDPISGHTALYWYRQSLGQGLEFLIYFQGNSAPDKSGLPSDRFSAERTGGSVSTLTIQRTQQEDSAVYLCASSLPGGYEQYFGPGTRLTVT.

The chain couples TRBV6-2 or TRBV6-3 to TRBJ2-5, with a weak D call TRBD1 (6 bases). CDR1 and CDR2 (germline): MNHEY, SVGEGT. The CDR3 covers 12 residues. Trimming left V 4 bases short and J 5 bases short, with 8 bases between. Written as DNA, the CDR3 is TGTGCCAGCAGTTGGGGGCGGGAGACCCAGTACTTC. This gives the protein CASSWGRETQYF.

This chain joins TRBV27 and TRBJ2-1; tentative D call: TRBD2 (7 bases). The CDR3 extends over 15 amino acids. The V gene's germline CDR1 is MNHEY and CDR2 SMNVEV (reference sequence). Trimming pared 3 bases from V and 6 bases from J, leaving 15 bases between. This CDR3 is CASSFRGTTLNEQFF. CDR3 DNA: TGTGCCAGCAGTTTTAGGGGGACTACCCTCAATGAGCAGTTCTTC.

The V and J genes are TRBV29-1 and TRBJ2-5, with D uncertain. Trimming removed 0 bases at V and 2 bases at J, with 4 bases between. This CDR3 is built from 12 residues. Germline V gives CDR1 SQVTM, CDR2 ANQGSEA. The CDR3 bases are TGCAGCGTTGAAGAAAGGCAAGAGACCCAGTACTTC. It translates to CSVEERQETQYF.